This note documents a single T cell receptor beta chain sequence. Assay used: immunoSEQ multiplex PCR; TCRdb lists only in-frame clones, some missing. The sample contains around 300,000 clones, almost 80% of which appear only once. The sample is drawn from a study of cytotoxic CD8 clonotypes in ibrutinib-treated CLL. CDR1 is MDHEN, CDR2 SYDVKM, per germline. The CDR3 is 16 amino acids. V lost 7 bases to trimming and J lost 2 bases; unmatched junction nucleotides: 10. Sequenced here: PBMCs, sampled before ibrutinib treatment. V usage is TRBV28 and J usage is TRBJ2-7; 11 positions agree with TRBD2. This receptor was identified in a human donor with chronic lymphocytic leukemia. The CDR3 loop is CASKGGTSGSTYEQYF. CDR3 nucleotide sequence: TGTGCCAGCAAGGGAGGTACTAGCGGGAGTACCTACGAGCAGTACTTC.